Below, one T cell receptor beta chain is given with its context. These data are taken from a study of blood T cell repertoires in COVID-19. At the level of the study: Italy, Spain and the United States were the sources of the convalescent and acute COVID-19 samples. From T cells, B-cell-depleted T cells, or PBMCs came the material, which was cDNA or gDNA.

Germline V CDR1 and CDR2: MNHEY, SMNVEV (reference sequence). Trimming cost V 3 bases and J 2 bases, with 14 bases left between them. The CDR3 sequence is 15 residues long. Original processing methods: Reference gene primer amplification in the assay estimated nucleated cell counts. Profiling relied on immunoSEQ multiplex PCR, and the TCRdb table lists in-frame clones only, not all of them. V and J calls and clone size follow that table, whereas D and trimming were derived from the DNA. The sample holds about 330,000 clones, approximately 88% seen once. Sequencing input: peripheral blood. The chain recombines TRBV27 with TRBJ2-7; TRBD2 might be the D (6 bases). The origin of this receptor is a woman aged 50 to 60 with active or convalescent COVID-19. In DNA form, the CDR3 reads TGTGCCAGCAGTTTGGGCGGGAACAGGCCCTACGAGCAGTACTTC. Translating gives CASSLGGNRPYEQYF.